The 12 T cell receptor beta chains listed next were all sequenced from one sample in a study of low-dose radiotherapy and immunotherapy resistance in tumors. First-strand cDNA used TRAV- and TRBV-specific primers, covering alpha and beta chains. TCRs were amplified for 15 to 25 PCR cycles with a constant-region primer and V-primer adapter. TCRdb reprocessed the reads with MiXCR, giving one entry per CDR3 protein. There are about 84,000 distinct CDR3 sequences in the sample; around a sixth occur only once, and about 1.3% lies in the top ten. The time point is: after trial treatment. The treatment here: LDRT plus nivolumab, ipilimumab, low-dose cyclophosphamide and aspirin (RACIN trial). The sample here was PBMCs, taken after low-dose radiotherapy plus immunotherapy. These receptors originate from a male donor with prostate cancer.

Worth noting for this clonotype: Given a far larger clone just one base away, this is likely a sequencing read error. The rearrangement links TRBV27 to TRBJ2-5; D gene uncertain. V gave up 0 bases and J gave up 7 bases, with 6 bases separating them. Germline V CDR1 and CDR2: MNHEY, SMNVEV (reference sequence). The CDR3 spans 12 residues. This CDR3 reads CASSLSCGTQYF. CDR3 DNA sequence: TGTGCCAGCAGTTTATCATGTGGGACCCAGTACTTC.

The table lists this clonotype with many counts. The chain links TRBV30 to TRBJ2-5, with no clear D. Germline-derived CDR1 and CDR2 are GTSNPN and SVGIG (reference sequence). The CDR3 consists of 11 residues. V was clipped by 5 bases and J by 5 bases, with 9 bases between them. For the CDR3, the DNA is TGTGCCTGGGACGGTGGGGAGACCCAGTACTTC. It yields the protein CAWDGGETQYF.

This clonotype was picked up many times. The V and J genes are TRBV20-1 and TRBJ1-4; 7 positions match TRBD1. Trimming took 6 bases from V and 7 from J; bases not matched to a gene: 8. Looked up from germline, CDR1 is DFQATT and CDR2 is SNEGSKA (reference sequence). The length of the CDR3 is 13 residues. The CDR3 DNA reads as TGCAGTGCCCCGACAGGGCAGGGTGAAAAACTGTTTTTT. This codes for CSAPTGQGEKLFF.

Comment on this clonotype: The likely explanation is a read error, given a far larger clone one base away. The J gene is TRBJ2-1, the V gene TRBV5-5; D tentatively fits TRBD1 or TRBD2 (5 bases each). Germline CDR1 SGHKS, CDR2 YYEKEE (reference sequence). V gave up 4 bases and J gave up 10 bases, with 15 bases separating them. There are 13 residues in the CDR3. The CDR3 spells CASSLGPVGEQFF. The CDR3 nucleotides are TGTGCCAGCAGCCTGGGACCCGTAGGAGAGCAGTTCTTC.

In the case of this clonotype: A far larger clone is one nucleotide away, so this likely arose from a read error. This sequence joins TRBV18 and TRBJ2-1; 7 bases are shared with TRBD1. CDR3 length: 16 residues. Germline lookup yields CDR1 KGHSH and CDR2 LQKENI. Trimming removed 5 bases from V and 10 bases from J; junction bases left unmatched: 17. In DNA, the CDR3 is TGTGCCAGCTCATTCTTCCGACAGGGAGTCTCCTACGAGCAGTTCTTC. This encodes CASSFFRQGVSYEQFF.

In its sample, this clonotype was seen a few times. Here the CDR3 DNA reads TGTGCCAGCAGCGGTCGGGAGGTTATAGATGAGCAGTTCTTC. This codes for CASSGREVIDEQFF. The chain carries TRBV9 and TRBJ2-1; TRBD2 aligns across 7 bases. CDR1 and CDR2 (germline): SGDLS, YYNGEE. The CDR3 sequence is 14 residues long. The trim removed 3 bases at V and 8 bases at J, leaving 8 bases unmatched.

The sample holds many counts of this clonotype. This chain uses TRBV12-3 or TRBV12-4 with TRBJ2-7; D remains unclear. Trimming pared 6 bases from V and 6 bases from J, leaving 9 bases between. The CDR3 length is 11 residues. CDR3 sequence reads: CASSSGSEQYF. CDR3 coding DNA: TGTGCCAGCAGCTCCGGAAGCGAGCAGTACTTC.

The chain recombines TRBV27 with TRBJ1-5; 7 bases align to TRBD1. The CDR3 is made up of 16 amino acids. CDR1 is MNHEY and CDR2 is SMNVEV in the germline V gene (reference sequence). J gave up 0 bases and V 6 bases, and 8 bases lay outside the gene matches. The CDR3: CASRTGTAYSNQPQHF. The CDR3, as DNA: TGTGCCAGCAGAACCGGGACAGCTTATAGCAATCAGCCCCAGCATTTT.

This clonotype was seen many times. This chain connects TRBV4-3 to TRBJ2-2; TRBD1 matches at 8 bases. Germline assignment: CDR1 LGHNA and CDR2 YSLEER. The CDR3 is 14 residues long. After removal of 4 bases from V and 7 bases from J, the junction contained 5 bases not matched to a gene. CDR3 sequence (DNA): TGCGCCAGCAGCCCGACAGGGGTAGGCGGGGAGCTGTTTTTT. Its protein product is CASSPTGVGGELFF.

At least ten counts were recorded for this clonotype. The rearrangement uses TRBV30 and TRBJ2-7; D is unclear. With 3 bases removed from V and 3 bases from J, the gap between germline ends came to 9 bases. Germline V CDR1 and CDR2: GTSNPN, SVGIG (reference sequence). CDR3 length: 12 residues. The CDR3 is CAWRGANYEQYF. CDR3 bases: TGTGCCTGGAGGGGCGCCAACTACGAGCAGTACTTC. Variable domain in full (rest from reference TRBV30 and TRBJ2-7): SQTIHQWPATLVQPVGSPLSLECTVEGTSNPNLYWYRQAAGRGLQLLFYSVGIGQISSEVPQNLSASRPQDRQFILSSKKLLLSDSGFYLCAWRGANYEQYFGPGTRLTVT.

Many counts were recorded for this clonotype. A junction end diverges from the germline sequence, so it may reflect a read error. The chain links TRBV5-1 to TRBJ1-5, with TRBD1 identical over 11 bases. Per germline, CDR1 SGHRS and CDR2 YFSETQ. The CDR3 is 14 residues long. CDR3 sequence (DNA): TGTGCCAGCAGTCCGGGACAGGGGGGTCAGCCCCAGCATTTT. Translating gives CASSPGQGGQPQHF.

Turning to this clonotype: With a far larger clone one base away, a read error is the likely cause. The chain uses TRBV11-3 and TRBJ2-5, with TRBD2 matching over 10 bases. The germline V gene has CDR1 SGHNT and CDR2 YENEEA. With 5 bases clipped from V and 11 bases from J, the junction kept 14 bases outside the gene matches. This CDR3 has 15 residues. This CDR3 reads CASSTSGATYNEQYF. In nucleotides, the CDR3 is TGTGCCAGCAGCACTAGCGGGGCGACCTACAATGAGCAGTACTTC.